Below are 8 T cell receptor beta chains sequenced from a single sample in a study of T cell responses to AZD1222 COVID-19 vaccine (dated by TCRdb to 2020 to 2023). Library preparation was by the immunoSEQ multiplex PCR assay. TCRdb holds this immuneACCESS table with in-frame rearrangements only. Some clones are missing; in checked studies, unresolved V genes explain under half, and the rest has no known cause. The sample has 90,000 to 120,000 clones on record, roughly 87% of them singletons. 2.5% of the sample comes from the top ten. This sample's time point label indicates: about 28 days (+/-7) after the second vaccine dose. The sequenced sample was peripheral blood, obtained 28 days after the second AZD1222 dose. All receptors come from an adult who received the AZD1222 COVID-19 vaccine.

V is TRBV4-1 and J is TRBJ2-7; 13 bases fit TRBD2. CDR3 length: 15 residues. Germline trimming cut 4 bases from V and 4 bases from J; bases unmatched to any gene: 4. Germline V gene sequence: CDR1 MGHRA, CDR2 YSYEKL. The CDR3 bases are TGCGCCAGCAGCCGGGGGACTAGCGGGACTTACGAGCAGTACTTC. Protein: CASSRGTSGTYEQYF.

The chain links TRBV6-1 to TRBJ1-1, with unresolved D. This CDR3 region has 13 residues. Trimming pared 5 bases from V and 5 bases from J, leaving 12 bases between. Germline CDR1 MNHNS, CDR2 SASEGT. The CDR3 nucleotides read TGTGCCAGCAGTCCAGATCCGGGAACTGAAGCTTTCTTT. The encoded protein is CASSPDPGTEAFF.

The J gene is TRBJ2-2, the V gene TRBV5-1; D unresolved. This CDR3 region has 13 residues. The V end lost 4 bases, the J end lost 6 bases, and 10 bases lay between the germline ends. CDR1 and CDR2 (germline): SGHRS, YFSETQ. The CDR3 region has the DNA TGCGCCAGCAGCCCAGACACGCCCGGGGAGCTGTTTTTT. It codes for CASSPDTPGELFF. The full variable domain, its missing parts supplied by reference TRBV5-1 and TRBJ2-2, is KAGVTQTPRYLIKTRGQQVTLSCSPISGHRSVSWYQQTPGQGLQFLFEYFSETQRNKGNFPGRFSGRQFSNSRSEMNVSTLELGDSALYLCASSPDTPGELFFGEGSRLTVL.

V gene TRBV3-1 (or the pseudogene TRBV3-2) combines with J gene TRBJ1-3; D not resolved. The CDR3 covers 16 residues. Trimming removed 2 bases from V and 0 bases from J, with 11 bases in between. Germline values: CDR1 LGHDT, CDR2 YNNKEL (reference sequence). The CDR3 sequence is CASSQLGPSSGNTIYF. CDR3 DNA: TGTGCCAGCAGCCAATTGGGCCCTAGCTCTGGAAACACCATATATTTT.

The chain couples TRBV30 to TRBJ1-1, with TRBD1 identical over 10 bases. Germline V gives CDR1 GTSNPN, CDR2 SVGIG (reference sequence). The CDR3 loop spans 18 amino acids. The V segment lost 5 bases and the J segment 1 base; nucleotides outside the gene matches: 16. The CDR3 nucleotides read TGTGCCTGGGGGACAGGGGCTTATAGGATGATTGCGAACACTGAAGCTTTCTTT. Translated, it gives CAWGTGAYRMIANTEAFF.

The V gene is TRBV7-2, the J gene TRBJ2-3; 8 bases are shared with TRBD2. Germline values: CDR1 SGHTA, CDR2 FQGNSA. The CDR3 extends over 16 amino acids. V lost 3 bases and J lost 3; bases outside the gene matches: 8. The CDR3: CASSLPGTRQTDTQYF. CDR3 nucleotide sequence: TGTGCCAGCAGCTTGCCGGGGACTAGGCAAACAGATACGCAGTATTTT.

This chain connects TRBV3-1 (or the pseudogene TRBV3-2) to TRBJ1-3; TRBD1 aligns across 8 bases. Germline-derived CDR1 and CDR2 are LGHDT and YNNKEL (reference sequence). V lost 3 bases and J lost 4; bases outside the gene matches: 5. The CDR3 is 15 amino acids. CDR3 bases: TGTGCCAGCAGCCATCAGGGGGCGCGCGGAAACACCATATATTTT. As protein: CASSHQGARGNTIYF.

This clone was observed a single time. The genes are TRBV19 and TRBJ1-3; weak D call: TRBD1 (6 bases). Trimming took off 5 bases at V and 2 bases at J, with 13 bases between the two ends. The CDR3 length is 15 residues. Germline CDR1 is LNHDA and CDR2 is SQIVND (reference sequence). CDR3 nucleotide sequence: TGTGCCAGTAGTCCGAGGACAGCGGCTGGAAACACCATATATTTT. Translation gives CASSPRTAAGNTIYF.